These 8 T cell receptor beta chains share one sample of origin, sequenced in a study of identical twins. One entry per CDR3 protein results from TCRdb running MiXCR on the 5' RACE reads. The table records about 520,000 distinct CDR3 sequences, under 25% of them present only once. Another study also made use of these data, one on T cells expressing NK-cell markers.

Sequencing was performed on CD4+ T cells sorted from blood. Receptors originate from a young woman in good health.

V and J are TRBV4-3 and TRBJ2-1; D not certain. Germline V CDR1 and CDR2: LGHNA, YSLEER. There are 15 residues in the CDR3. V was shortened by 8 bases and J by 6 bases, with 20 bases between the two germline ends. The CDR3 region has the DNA TGCGCCAGCGCCCGTGCTTGGTCGGGCACCAATGAGCAGTTCTTC. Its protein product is CASARAWSGTNEQFF.

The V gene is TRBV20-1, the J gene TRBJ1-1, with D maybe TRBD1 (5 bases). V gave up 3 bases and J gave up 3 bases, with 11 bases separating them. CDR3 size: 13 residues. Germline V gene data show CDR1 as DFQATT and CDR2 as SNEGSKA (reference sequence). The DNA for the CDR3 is TGCAGTGCTAGCAGGGTTTTGGACACTGAAGCTTTCTTT. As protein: CSASRVLDTEAFF.

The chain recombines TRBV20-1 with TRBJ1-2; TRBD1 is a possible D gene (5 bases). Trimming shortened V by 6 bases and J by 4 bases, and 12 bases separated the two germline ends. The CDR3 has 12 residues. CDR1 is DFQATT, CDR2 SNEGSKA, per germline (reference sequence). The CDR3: CSASGGSYGYTF. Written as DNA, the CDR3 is TGCAGTGCCTCCGGGGGTTCCTATGGCTACACCTTC.

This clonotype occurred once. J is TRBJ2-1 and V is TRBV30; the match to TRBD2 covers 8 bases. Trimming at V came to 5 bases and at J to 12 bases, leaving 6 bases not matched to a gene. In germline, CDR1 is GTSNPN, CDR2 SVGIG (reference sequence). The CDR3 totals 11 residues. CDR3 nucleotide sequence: TGTGCCTGGGGGAGCGGGGGCGGGCAGTTCTTC. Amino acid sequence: CAWGSGGGQFF. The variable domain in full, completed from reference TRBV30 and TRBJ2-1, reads SQTIHQWPATLVQPVGSPLSLECTVEGTSNPNLYWYRQAAGRGLQLLFYSVGIGQISSEVPQNLSASRPQDRQFILSSKKLLLSDSGFYLCAWGSGGGQFFGPGTRLTVL.

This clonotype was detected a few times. The CDR3 is CSAQDGPLDTQYF. Here the CDR3 DNA reads TGCAGTGCTCAAGACGGGCCGCTGGATACGCAGTATTTT. The chain carries TRBV20-1 and TRBJ2-3; D unresolved. V was cut by 5 bases and J by 6 bases, with 15 bases left in between. This CDR3 comprises 13 residues. Germline CDR1 is DFQATT and CDR2 is SNEGSKA (reference sequence).

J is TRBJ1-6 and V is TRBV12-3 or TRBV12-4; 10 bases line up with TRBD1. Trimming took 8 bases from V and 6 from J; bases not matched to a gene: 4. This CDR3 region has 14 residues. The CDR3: CASGGQGVNSPLHF. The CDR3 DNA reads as TGTGCCAGCGGCGGACAGGGGGTTAATTCACCCCTCCACTTT.

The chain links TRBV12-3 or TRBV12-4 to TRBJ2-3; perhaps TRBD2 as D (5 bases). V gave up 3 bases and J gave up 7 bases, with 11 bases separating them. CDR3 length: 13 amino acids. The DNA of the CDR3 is TGTGCCAGCAGTTTCACCTTAGCGAATACGCAGTATTTT. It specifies CASSFTLANTQYF.

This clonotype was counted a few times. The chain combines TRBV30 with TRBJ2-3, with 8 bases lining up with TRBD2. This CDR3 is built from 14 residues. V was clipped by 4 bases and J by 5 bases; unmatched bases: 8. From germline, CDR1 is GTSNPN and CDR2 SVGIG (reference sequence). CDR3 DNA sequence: TGTGCCTGGAATATGGCGGGAGGAGGAGATACGCAGTATTTT. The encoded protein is CAWNMAGGGDTQYF.